This is a list of T cell receptor beta chains from one sample in a study of blood T cells in healthy people across ages. TCRdb re-called the 5' RACE reads through MiXCR, storing one row per CDR3 protein. In the table there are 1.5 million to 1.8 million distinct CDR3 sequences, approximately 43% of which are singletons. Sample: blood. The source is a young woman in good health. CDR3s include the opening cysteine and the closing phenylalanine or tryptophan. Fields, in order: V gene, clone size, J gene, D gene, CDR3 DNA, CDR3 protein. D genes are given only for firm matches. Clone size appears in some rows only: once, few, many, or a class for an expanded clone.

v_call: TRBV4-1
clone_size: NA
j_call: TRBJ2-1
d_call: NA
cdr3_nt: TGCGCCAGCAGCCAGCTTCCGGTCCTTCTGTACAATGAGCAGTTCTTC
cdr3_aa: CASSQLPVLLYNEQFF

v_call: TRBV19
clone_size: few
j_call: TRBJ1-5
d_call: NA
cdr3_nt: TGTGCCAGTAGTATAGGGCAGCATAGCAATCAGCCCCAGCATTTT
cdr3_aa: CASSIGQHSNQPQHF

v_call: TRBV4-1
clone_size: NA
j_call: TRBJ2-2
d_call: NA
cdr3_nt: TGCGCCAGCAGCCAAGATATGGCGGAGAACACCGGGGAGCTGTTTTTT
cdr3_aa: CASSQDMAENTGELFF

v_call: TRBV15
clone_size: NA
j_call: TRBJ2-7
d_call: TRBD2
cdr3_nt: TGTGCCACCAGCAGAAAAAGCGGGAGGGCCTACAATGAGCAGTACTTC
cdr3_aa: CATSRKSGRAYNEQYF

v_call: TRBV3-1
clone_size: NA
j_call: TRBJ2-1
d_call: TRBD1
cdr3_nt: TGTGCCAGCAGCCCCGGGACAGGGCGAGGCTCCTACAATGAGCAGTTCTTC
cdr3_aa: CASSPGTGRGSYNEQFF

v_call: TRBV29-1
clone_size: few
j_call: TRBJ1-1
d_call: NA
cdr3_nt: TGCAGCGTTGCGACAGAATCGGGCACTGAAGCTTTCTTT
cdr3_aa: CSVATESGTEAFF

v_call: TRBV7-2
clone_size: NA
j_call: TRBJ1-1
d_call: NA
cdr3_nt: TGTGCCAGCAGCTTATTAGGCAGGAGTAGTTACCTGAACACTGAAGCTTTCTTT
cdr3_aa: CASSLLGRSSYLNTEAFF

v_call: TRBV6-5
clone_size: NA
j_call: TRBJ2-3
d_call: NA
cdr3_nt: TGTGCCAGCAGCTATCCAGCCAGTCCTGAGAACACAGATGCGCAGTATTTT
cdr3_aa: CASSYPASPENTDAQYF

v_call: TRBV29-1
clone_size: NA
j_call: TRBJ2-7
d_call: NA
cdr3_nt: TGCAGCGCTCAGGCTCCCTCCTACGAGCAGTACTTC
cdr3_aa: CSAQAPSYEQYF

v_call: TRBV21-1
clone_size: few
j_call: TRBJ2-5
d_call: NA
cdr3_nt: TGTGCCAGCAGGAGGGACGGGCAAGAGACCCAGTACTTC
cdr3_aa: CASRRDGQETQYF

v_call: TRBV28
clone_size: NA
j_call: TRBJ2-1
d_call: NA
cdr3_nt: TGTGCCAGCAGTGTCAATCGGGACCGAGGGTCCAATGAGCAGTTCTTC
cdr3_aa: CASSVNRDRGSNEQFF

v_call: TRBV12-3/TRBV12-4
clone_size: few
j_call: TRBJ1-6
d_call: NA
cdr3_nt: TGTGCCAGCAGTTTCCGGGGTCCTTCCTATAATTCACCCCTCCACTTT
cdr3_aa: CASSFRGPSYNSPLHF

v_call: TRBV4-2
clone_size: once
j_call: TRBJ2-1
d_call: TRBD1
cdr3_nt: TGTGCCAGCAGCCAAGCCGAGGACAGGGACAATGAGCAGTTCTTC
cdr3_aa: CASSQAEDRDNEQFF

v_call: TRBV7-2
clone_size: NA
j_call: TRBJ2-1
d_call: NA
cdr3_nt: TGTGCCAGCAGCTGGGAAGGACAGACCTACAATGAGCAGTTCTTC
cdr3_aa: CASSWEGQTYNEQFF

v_call: TRBV7-2
clone_size: NA
j_call: TRBJ2-1
d_call: TRBD2
cdr3_nt: TGTGCCAGCAGCCCACCCGGACTAGCGGGGGGGTTTAATGAGCAGTTCTTC
cdr3_aa: CASSPPGLAGGFNEQFF

v_call: TRBV20-1
clone_size: NA
j_call: TRBJ2-1
d_call: TRBD2
cdr3_nt: TGCAGTGGCACCCCGGCGCTAGCGGGAGGCAATGAGCAGTTCTTC
cdr3_aa: CSGTPALAGGNEQFF

v_call: TRBV5-1
clone_size: few
j_call: TRBJ2-1
d_call: NA
cdr3_nt: TGCGCCAGCAGCGGGGGGGCGGGAGTGGCGAATGAGCAGTTCTTC
cdr3_aa: CASSGGAGVANEQFF

v_call: TRBV12-3/TRBV12-4
clone_size: few
j_call: TRBJ1-1
d_call: NA
cdr3_nt: TGTGCCAGCAGTACACAGAATCTAGGGACTGAAGCTTTCTTT
cdr3_aa: CASSTQNLGTEAFF

v_call: TRBV27
clone_size: NA
j_call: TRBJ1-2
d_call: NA
cdr3_nt: TGTGCCAGCAGTACCTCAGGCGGACGAAACTATGGCTACACCTTC
cdr3_aa: CASSTSGGRNYGYTF

v_call: TRBV27
clone_size: NA
j_call: TRBJ1-5
d_call: TRBD1
cdr3_nt: TGTGCCAGCAGTTTCGGACAGGGGTATCAGCCCCAGCATTTT
cdr3_aa: CASSFGQGYQPQHF

v_call: TRBV24-1
clone_size: NA
j_call: TRBJ2-3
d_call: TRBD1
cdr3_nt: TGTGCCACCAGCGACAGGGGGCGAGATACGCAGTATTTT
cdr3_aa: CATSDRGRDTQYF

v_call: TRBV12-3/TRBV12-4
clone_size: many
j_call: TRBJ2-7
d_call: TRBD2
cdr3_nt: TGTGCCAGCAGAACTAGCGGGGGAAGGTACGAGCAGTACTTC
cdr3_aa: CASRTSGGRYEQYF

v_call: TRBV30
clone_size: NA
j_call: TRBJ2-5
d_call: TRBD1
cdr3_nt: TGTGCCTGGCTTCAGGGGGCGCAAGAGACCCAGTACTTC
cdr3_aa: CAWLQGAQETQYF

v_call: TRBV7-9
clone_size: NA
j_call: TRBJ1-5
d_call: NA
cdr3_nt: TGTGCCAGCACCATAGGGAATCAGCCCCAGCATTTT
cdr3_aa: CASTIGNQPQHF

v_call: TRBV20-1
clone_size: NA
j_call: TRBJ2-5
d_call: NA
cdr3_nt: TGCAGTGCTGCGAGGCTAGAACACCAAGAGACCCAGTACTTC
cdr3_aa: CSAARLEHQETQYF

v_call: TRBV20-1
clone_size: NA
j_call: TRBJ1-2
d_call: NA
cdr3_nt: TGCAGTGCTAGAGGCGGGAAACAGGACTATGGCTACACCTTC
cdr3_aa: CSARGGKQDYGYTF

v_call: TRBV29-1
clone_size: few
j_call: TRBJ2-5
d_call: TRBD1
cdr3_nt: TGCAGCGTTGTACGGACAGGGAAAGAGACCCAGTACTTC
cdr3_aa: CSVVRTGKETQYF

v_call: TRBV5-1
clone_size: few
j_call: TRBJ2-2
d_call: TRBD2
cdr3_nt: TGCGCCAGCAGCCACTCACCTAGCGGGGGCGGCACCGGGGAGCTGTTTTTT
cdr3_aa: CASSHSPSGGGTGELFF

v_call: TRBV20-1
clone_size: NA
j_call: TRBJ2-3
d_call: TRBD2
cdr3_nt: TGCAGTGCTAGTCCGGGAGCGGGGGTAGATACGCAGTATTTT
cdr3_aa: CSASPGAGVDTQYF

v_call: TRBV7-9
clone_size: NA
j_call: TRBJ2-7
d_call: NA
cdr3_nt: TGTGCCAGCAGCCCCATAGGAGGTCGAGGCTACGAGCAGTACTTC
cdr3_aa: CASSPIGGRGYEQYF

v_call: TRBV7-2
clone_size: NA
j_call: TRBJ2-2
d_call: NA
cdr3_nt: TGTGCCAGCAGCTTAGAACGGCCATCGTTCACCGGGGAGCTGTTTTTT
cdr3_aa: CASSLERPSFTGELFF

v_call: TRBV30
clone_size: NA
j_call: TRBJ2-7
d_call: TRBD1
cdr3_nt: TGTGCCTGGAGTGAAGGACAGGGGGGCTACGAGCAGTACTTC
cdr3_aa: CAWSEGQGGYEQYF

v_call: TRBV10-3
clone_size: once
j_call: TRBJ2-7
d_call: NA
cdr3_nt: TGTGCCACCAACAGCGCTACCGAGCAGTACTTC
cdr3_aa: CATNSATEQYF

v_call: TRBV3-1
clone_size: NA
j_call: TRBJ2-1
d_call: TRBD2
cdr3_nt: TGTGCCAGCAGCCACCTACTAGCGGGGGGGTTGGATGAGCAGTTCTTC
cdr3_aa: CASSHLLAGGLDEQFF

v_call: TRBV7-2
clone_size: few
j_call: TRBJ1-1
d_call: NA
cdr3_nt: TGTGCCAGCAGCTATGAAGGGTTTGGTGAAGCTTTCTTT
cdr3_aa: CASSYEGFGEAFF

v_call: TRBV7-2
clone_size: few
j_call: TRBJ1-2
d_call: NA
cdr3_nt: TGTGCCAGCAGCTTAGTTGGGAGAGGGAGCGGCTACACCTTC
cdr3_aa: CASSLVGRGSGYTF

v_call: TRBV10-3
clone_size: NA
j_call: TRBJ1-2
d_call: NA
cdr3_nt: TGTGCCATCAACCCTAGTGGGCAGGGAGCGAGCTACACCTTC
cdr3_aa: CAINPSGQGASYTF

v_call: TRBV20-1
clone_size: few
j_call: TRBJ1-2
d_call: NA
cdr3_nt: TGCAGTGCTCGAAAGACGTCGGGGGCGAGGGGCTACACCTTC
cdr3_aa: CSARKTSGARGYTF

v_call: TRBV7-2
clone_size: NA
j_call: TRBJ2-3
d_call: TRBD2
cdr3_nt: TGTGCCAGCACCCTTAGCGGGTGGCCCCCCACAGATACGCAGTATTTT
cdr3_aa: CASTLSGWPPTDTQYF

v_call: TRBV30
clone_size: few
j_call: TRBJ1-5
d_call: NA
cdr3_nt: TGTGCCTGGAGTGTTTTGTTCAATCAGCCCCAGCATTTT
cdr3_aa: CAWSVLFNQPQHF

v_call: TRBV20-1
clone_size: NA
j_call: TRBJ2-1
d_call: NA
cdr3_nt: TGCAGTGCTAGCGCGGAAGCAAACAATGAGCAGTTCTTC
cdr3_aa: CSASAEANNEQFF

v_call: TRBV10-3
clone_size: NA
j_call: TRBJ2-3
d_call: TRBD2
cdr3_nt: TGTGCCATCAGTGAGTGGGGACTAGGATCAGATACGCAGTATTTT
cdr3_aa: CAISEWGLGSDTQYF

v_call: TRBV7-2
clone_size: few
j_call: TRBJ1-5
d_call: NA
cdr3_nt: TGTGCCAGCAGCTCGTGGAAAGGTGACAATCAGCCCCAGCATTTT
cdr3_aa: CASSSWKGDNQPQHF

v_call: TRBV28
clone_size: NA
j_call: TRBJ2-1
d_call: NA
cdr3_nt: TGTGCCAGCAGTTCGGGCAGGGATATCAATGAGCAGTTCTTC
cdr3_aa: CASSSGRDINEQFF